This T cell receptor (beta chain) was sequenced for a study of cytomegalovirus exposure and HLA in healthy donors. This CDR3 has 15 amino acids. In germline, CDR1 is SGHRS, CDR2 YFSETQ. Trimming took off 2 bases at V and 4 bases at J, with 15 bases between the two ends. This clone was seen once. PCR amplification relied on 60 Vbeta primers (plus 13 Jbeta primers). Only in-frame clones appear in the TCRdb table, and some are missing; sequencing was by immunoSEQ multiplex PCR. Of some 250,000 clones listed, about 81% were seen once; the top ten hold around 5.7%. This sequence was found in a woman in her thirties or forties in good health and CMV-seropositive. The rearrangement links TRBV5-1 to TRBJ1-1; D perhaps matches TRBD1 (6 bases). Source material: PBMCs. CDR3 DNA sequence: TGCGCCAGCAGCTTACAGGGTAGGTTGGGCACTGAAGCTTTCTTT. This encodes CASSLQGRLGTEAFF.